These 4 T cell receptor beta chains were all obtained from the same sample, sequenced in a study of T-cell memory formation after mild COVID-19. TCRdb reprocessed the 5' RACE reads with MiXCR, giving one entry per CDR3 protein. The data contain 300,000 to 400,000 distinct CDR3 sequences, over 10% of them singletons. The sample consisted of PBMCs or a T cell subset sorted from them (not recorded which). The receptors were sampled from a man aged 18 to 35 who had mild COVID-19 (a few samples of this study predate the infection). Cell type and time point are not known.

This clonotype has at least ten counts. The genes are TRBV5-1 and TRBJ1-1, with D hard to call. Per the germline V gene, CDR1 is SGHRS and CDR2 is YFSETQ. Between the trimmed V and J ends, which lost 4 bases and 11 bases, there was a span of 15 bases. CDR3 size: 12 residues. In nucleotides, the CDR3 is TGCGCCAGCAGCCGCCACGCGAGTATCGCTTTCTTT. It encodes CASSRHASIAFF. The full variable domain, its missing parts supplied by reference TRBV5-1 and TRBJ1-1, is KAGVTQTPRYLIKTRGQQVTLSCSPISGHRSVSWYQQTPGQGLQFLFEYFSETQRNKGNFPGRFSGRQFSNSRSEMNVSTLELGDSALYLCASSRHASIAFFGQGTRLTVV.

This chain uses TRBV7-8 with TRBJ1-2; unclear D gene. Germline CDR1 and CDR2: SGHVS and FQNEAQ. V gave up 1 base and J gave up 5 bases, with 11 bases separating them. The CDR3 loop spans 14 amino acids. The CDR3 DNA is TGTGCCAGCAGCTTAGAGGCAGCCGGGTATGGCTACACCTTC. Amino acids: CASSLEAAGYGYTF. The variable domain in full, completed from reference TRBV7-8 and TRBJ1-2, reads GAGVSQSPRYKVAKRGQDVALRCDPISGHVSLFWYQQALGQGPEFLTYFQNEAQLDKSGLPSDRFFAERPEGSVSTLKIQRTQQEDSAVYLCASSLEAAGYGYTFGSGTRLTVV.

The rearrangement uses TRBV6-6 and TRBJ2-1; 9 nucleotides line up with TRBD2. CDR1 and CDR2 (germline): MNHNY, SVGAGI (reference sequence). This CDR3 contains 14 residues. J lost 7 bases, V lost 8 bases, and 9 bases had no gene match. In DNA, the CDR3 is TGTGCCAGCCTCGGGCTAGCGGGAACGAATGAGCAGTTCTTC. This encodes CASLGLAGTNEQFF.

The CDR3 reads CASSQDTDPDYEQYF. In nucleotides, the CDR3 is TGTGCCAGCAGCCAGGACACCGACCCTGACTACGAGCAGTACTTC. The rearrangement joins TRBV14 to TRBJ2-7; D possibly corresponds to TRBD1 (5 bases). Germline V lookup: CDR1 SGHDN, CDR2 FVKESK. Trimming removed 3 bases at V and 3 bases at J, with 15 bases between. The CDR3 consists of 15 residues.